What follows describes a single T cell receptor beta chain. The target of this receptor is not known. One junction end disagrees with the germline gene, perhaps due to a read error. This sample is part of a study of regulatory and conventional T cells in breast cancer (dated by TCRdb to between 2015 and 2016). The CDR3 spans 15 residues, from the cysteine through the phenylalanine. The read is trimmed to its CDR3 DNA, 45 bases read in frame from base 1. CDR1 SGDLS and CDR2 YYNGEE are derived from the germline V gene. Libraries came from PCR. Instrument used: Illumina MiSeq. The raw public reads went through TCRdb reprocessing: fastp at Q25, MiXCR clone calling, in-frame beta chains kept. Each record represents a unique CDR3 protein, reported with the most common genes and DNA among its rows. The sample records approximately 9,500 distinct CDR3 sequences, roughly a third of which are singletons. Roughly 6.1% of the sample lies in the top ten.

The chain is made from TRBV9 and TRBJ2-1; no D gene call is confident. This TCR was recovered from a male donor in good health. Material for sequencing was conventional T cells from blood. The nucleotide sequence is TGTACCAGCAGCGTAGGCGGTAGCACGTACAATGAGCAGTTCTTC. Translated, this is CTSSVGGSTYNEQFF.